The clone carrying this T cell receptor beta chain was found once. This record belongs to a study of blood T cell repertoires in COVID-19. For the study at large: Acute and convalescent COVID-19 specimens originated in the United States, Italy and Spain.

Sequenced by immunoSEQ multiplex PCR; TCRdb stores in-frame clones only, minus some. The table lists about 120,000 clones, over 75% of them singletons. The sequencing input was peripheral blood. This TCR was sampled from a man aged 55 to 70 with acute or convalescent COVID-19.

CDR3 loop: CASSPGRGEQYF. For the CDR3, the DNA is TGTGCCAGCAGCCCAGGGCGGGGGGAGCAGTACTTC. The chain combines TRBV5-4 with TRBJ2-7, with TRBD2 matching 7 bases. Germline-derived CDR1 and CDR2 are SGHNT and YYREEE (reference sequence). The CDR3 length is 12 residues. Germline trimming cut 4 bases from V and 7 bases from J; bases unmatched to any gene: 5. Based on the CDR3 plus reference TRBV5-4 and TRBJ2-7, the full variable domain is ETGVTQSPTHLIKTRGQQVTLRCSSQSGHNTVSWYQQALGQGPQFIFQYYREEENGRGNFPPRFSGLQFPNYSSELNVNALELDDSALYLCASSPGRGEQYFGPGTRLTVT.